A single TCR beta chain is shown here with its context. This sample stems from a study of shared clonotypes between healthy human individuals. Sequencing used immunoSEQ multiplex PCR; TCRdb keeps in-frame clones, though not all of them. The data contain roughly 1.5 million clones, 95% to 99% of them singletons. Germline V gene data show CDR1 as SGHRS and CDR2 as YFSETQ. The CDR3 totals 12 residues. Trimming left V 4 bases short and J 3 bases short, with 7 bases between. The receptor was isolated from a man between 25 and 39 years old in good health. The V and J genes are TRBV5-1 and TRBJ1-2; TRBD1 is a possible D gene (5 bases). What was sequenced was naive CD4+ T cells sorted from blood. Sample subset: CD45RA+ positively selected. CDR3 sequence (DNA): TGCGCCAGCAGCGTGACAGACTATGGCTACACCTTC. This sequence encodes CASSVTDYGYTF.